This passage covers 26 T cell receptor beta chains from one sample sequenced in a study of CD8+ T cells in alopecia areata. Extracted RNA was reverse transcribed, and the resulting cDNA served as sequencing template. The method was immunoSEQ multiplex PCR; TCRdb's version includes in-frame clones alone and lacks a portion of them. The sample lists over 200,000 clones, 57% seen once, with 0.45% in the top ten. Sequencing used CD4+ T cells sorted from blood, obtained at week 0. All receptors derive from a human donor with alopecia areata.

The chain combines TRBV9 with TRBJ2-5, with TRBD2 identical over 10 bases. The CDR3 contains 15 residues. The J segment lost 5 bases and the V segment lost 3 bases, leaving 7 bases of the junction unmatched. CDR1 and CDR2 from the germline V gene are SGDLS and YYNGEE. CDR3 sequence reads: CASSARLAGEETQYF. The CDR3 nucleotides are TGTGCCAGCAGCGCGAGACTAGCGGGTGAGGAGACCCAGTACTTC.

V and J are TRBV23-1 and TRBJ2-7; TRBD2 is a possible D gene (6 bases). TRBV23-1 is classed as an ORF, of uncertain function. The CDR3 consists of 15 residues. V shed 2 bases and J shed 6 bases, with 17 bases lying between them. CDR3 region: CASSQRLVASPEQYF. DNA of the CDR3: TGCGCCAGCAGTCAACGACTAGTTGCCTCTCCCGAGCAGTACTTC.

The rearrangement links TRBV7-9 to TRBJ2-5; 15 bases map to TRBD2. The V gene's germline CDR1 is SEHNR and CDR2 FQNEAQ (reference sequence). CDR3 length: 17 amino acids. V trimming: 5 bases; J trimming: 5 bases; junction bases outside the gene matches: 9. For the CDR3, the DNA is TGTGCCAGCAGCGAAGGCGGGACTAGCGGGAGGAGGGAGACCCAGTACTTC. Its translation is CASSEGGTSGRRETQYF.

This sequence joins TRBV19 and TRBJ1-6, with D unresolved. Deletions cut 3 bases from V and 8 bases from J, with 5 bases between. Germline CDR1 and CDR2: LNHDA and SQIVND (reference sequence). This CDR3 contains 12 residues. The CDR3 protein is CASSIRDSPLHF. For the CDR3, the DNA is TGTGCCAGTAGTATTCGGGATTCACCCCTCCACTTT.

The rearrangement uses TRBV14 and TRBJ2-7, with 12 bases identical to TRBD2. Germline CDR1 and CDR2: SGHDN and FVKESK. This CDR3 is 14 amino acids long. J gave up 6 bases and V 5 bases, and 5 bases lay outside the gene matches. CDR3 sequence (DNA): TGTGCCAGCAGCGAAGGACTAGCGGGGAGCGAGCAGTACTTC. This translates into CASSEGLAGSEQYF.

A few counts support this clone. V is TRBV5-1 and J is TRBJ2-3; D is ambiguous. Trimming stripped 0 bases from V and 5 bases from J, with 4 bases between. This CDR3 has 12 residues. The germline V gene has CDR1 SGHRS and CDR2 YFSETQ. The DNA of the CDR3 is TGCGCCAGCAGCTTGGTGGTAGATACGCAGTATTTT. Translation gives CASSLVVDTQYF.

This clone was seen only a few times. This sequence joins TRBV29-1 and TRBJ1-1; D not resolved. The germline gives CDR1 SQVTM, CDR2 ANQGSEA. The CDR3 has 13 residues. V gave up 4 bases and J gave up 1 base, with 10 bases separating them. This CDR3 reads CSVVIGPNTEAFF. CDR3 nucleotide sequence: TGCAGCGTTGTCATCGGACCGAACACTGAAGCTTTCTTT.

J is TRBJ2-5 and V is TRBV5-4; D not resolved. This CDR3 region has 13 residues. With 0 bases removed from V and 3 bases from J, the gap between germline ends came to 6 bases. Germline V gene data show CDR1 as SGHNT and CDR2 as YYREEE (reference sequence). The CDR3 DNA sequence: TGTGCCAGCAGCTTGGATACAAAAGAGACCCAGTACTTC. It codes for CASSLDTKETQYF.

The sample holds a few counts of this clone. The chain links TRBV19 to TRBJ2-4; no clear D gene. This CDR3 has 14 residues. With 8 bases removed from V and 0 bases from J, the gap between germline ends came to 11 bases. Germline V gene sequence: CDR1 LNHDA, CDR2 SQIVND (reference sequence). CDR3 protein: CASDHNRAKNIQYF. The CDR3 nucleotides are TGTGCCAGTGATCATAACCGAGCCAAAAACATTCAGTACTTC.

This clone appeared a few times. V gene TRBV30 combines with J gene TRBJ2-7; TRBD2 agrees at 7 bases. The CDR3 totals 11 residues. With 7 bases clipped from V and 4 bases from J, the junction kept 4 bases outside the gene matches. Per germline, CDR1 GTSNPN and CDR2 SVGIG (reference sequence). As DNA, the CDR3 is TGTGCCTACGGGAGGTATTACGAGCAGTACTTC. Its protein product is CAYGRYYEQYF.

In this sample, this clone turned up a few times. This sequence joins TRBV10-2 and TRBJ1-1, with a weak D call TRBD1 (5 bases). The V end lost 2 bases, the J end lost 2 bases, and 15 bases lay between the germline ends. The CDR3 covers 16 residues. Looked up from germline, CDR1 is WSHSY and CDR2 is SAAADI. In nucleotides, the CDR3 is TGCGCCAGCAGTGAGAGGACACCCACTCTCAACACTGAAGCTTTCTTT. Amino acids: CASSERTPTLNTEAFF.

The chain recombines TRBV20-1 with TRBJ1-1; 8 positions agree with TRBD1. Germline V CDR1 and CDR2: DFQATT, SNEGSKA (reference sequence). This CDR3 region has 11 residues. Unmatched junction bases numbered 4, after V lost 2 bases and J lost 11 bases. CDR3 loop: CSARRDRQAFF. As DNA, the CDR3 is TGCAGTGCTAGAAGGGACAGGCAGGCTTTCTTT.

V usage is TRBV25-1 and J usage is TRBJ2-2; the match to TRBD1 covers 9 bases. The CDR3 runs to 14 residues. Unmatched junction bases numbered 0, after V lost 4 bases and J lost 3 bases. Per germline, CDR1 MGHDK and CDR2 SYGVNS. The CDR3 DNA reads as TGTGCCAGCAGTGGGGACAGGGACACCGGGGAGCTGTTTTTT. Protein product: CASSGDRDTGELFF.

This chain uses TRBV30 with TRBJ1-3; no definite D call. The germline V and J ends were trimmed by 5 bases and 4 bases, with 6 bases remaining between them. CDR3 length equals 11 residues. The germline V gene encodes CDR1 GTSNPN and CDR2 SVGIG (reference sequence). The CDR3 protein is CAWLIGNTIYF. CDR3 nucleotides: TGTGCCTGGCTGATCGGAAACACCATATATTTT.

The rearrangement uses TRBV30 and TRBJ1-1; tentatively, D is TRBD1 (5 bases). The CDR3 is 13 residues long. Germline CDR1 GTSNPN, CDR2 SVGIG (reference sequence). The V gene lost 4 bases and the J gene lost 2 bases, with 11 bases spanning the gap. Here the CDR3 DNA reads TGTGCCTGGAAGATCCAGGGAAACACTGAAGCTTTCTTT. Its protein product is CAWKIQGNTEAFF.

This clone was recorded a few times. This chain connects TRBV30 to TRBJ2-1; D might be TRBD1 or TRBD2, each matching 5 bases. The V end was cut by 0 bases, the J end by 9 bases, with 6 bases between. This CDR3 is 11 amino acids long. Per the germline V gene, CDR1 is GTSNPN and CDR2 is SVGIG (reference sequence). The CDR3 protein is CAWSVGGEQFF. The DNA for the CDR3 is TGTGCCTGGAGTGTTGGGGGTGAGCAGTTCTTC. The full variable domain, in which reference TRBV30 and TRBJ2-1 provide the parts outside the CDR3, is SQTIHQWPATLVQPVGSPLSLECTVEGTSNPNLYWYRQAAGRGLQLLFYSVGIGQISSEVPQNLSASRPQDRQFILSSKKLLLSDSGFYLCAWSVGGEQFFGPGTRLTVL.

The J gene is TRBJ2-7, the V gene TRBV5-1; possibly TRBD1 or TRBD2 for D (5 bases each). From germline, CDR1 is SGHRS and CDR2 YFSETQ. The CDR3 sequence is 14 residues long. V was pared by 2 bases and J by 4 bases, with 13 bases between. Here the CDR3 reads CASSFSGTQYEQYF. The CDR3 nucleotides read TGCGCCAGCAGCTTCTCCGGGACCCAGTACGAGCAGTACTTC.

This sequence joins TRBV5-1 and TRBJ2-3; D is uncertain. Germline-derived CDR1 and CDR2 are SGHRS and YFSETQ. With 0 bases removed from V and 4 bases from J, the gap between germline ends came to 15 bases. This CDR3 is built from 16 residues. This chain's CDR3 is CASSLESRRGADTQYF. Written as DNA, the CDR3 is TGCGCCAGCAGCTTGGAATCCAGGAGAGGTGCAGATACGCAGTATTTT.

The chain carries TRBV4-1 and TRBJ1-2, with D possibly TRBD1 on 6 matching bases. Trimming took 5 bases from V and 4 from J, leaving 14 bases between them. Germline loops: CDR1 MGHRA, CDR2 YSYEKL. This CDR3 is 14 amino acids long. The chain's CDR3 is CASSSRGRGYGYTF. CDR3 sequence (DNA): TGCGCCAGCAGCTCCAGGGGACGGGGCTATGGCTACACCTTC.

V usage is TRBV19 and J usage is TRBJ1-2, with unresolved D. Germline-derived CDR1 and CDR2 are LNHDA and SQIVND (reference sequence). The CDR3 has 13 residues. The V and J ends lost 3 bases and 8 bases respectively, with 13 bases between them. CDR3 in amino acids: CASSIRRKDGYTF. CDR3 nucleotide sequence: TGTGCCAGTAGTATTAGGAGAAAGGACGGCTACACCTTC.

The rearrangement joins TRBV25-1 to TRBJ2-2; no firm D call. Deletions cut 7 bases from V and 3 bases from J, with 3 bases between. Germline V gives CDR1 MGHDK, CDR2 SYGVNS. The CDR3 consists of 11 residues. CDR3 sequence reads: CASTYTGELFF. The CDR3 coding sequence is TGTGCCAGCACTTACACCGGGGAGCTGTTTTTT.

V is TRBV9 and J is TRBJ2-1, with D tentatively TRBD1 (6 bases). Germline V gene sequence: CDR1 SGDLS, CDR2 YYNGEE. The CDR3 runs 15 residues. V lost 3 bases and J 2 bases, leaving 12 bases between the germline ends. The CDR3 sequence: CASSGTQGPYNEQFF. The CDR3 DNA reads TGTGCCAGCAGCGGGACACAGGGCCCCTACAATGAGCAGTTCTTC.

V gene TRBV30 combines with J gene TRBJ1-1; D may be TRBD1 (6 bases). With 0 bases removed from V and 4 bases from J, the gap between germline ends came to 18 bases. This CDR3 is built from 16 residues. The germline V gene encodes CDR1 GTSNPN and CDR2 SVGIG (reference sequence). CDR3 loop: CAWSVQGRWGGTEAFF. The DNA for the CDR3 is TGTGCCTGGAGTGTACAGGGTCGGTGGGGTGGCACTGAAGCTTTCTTT.

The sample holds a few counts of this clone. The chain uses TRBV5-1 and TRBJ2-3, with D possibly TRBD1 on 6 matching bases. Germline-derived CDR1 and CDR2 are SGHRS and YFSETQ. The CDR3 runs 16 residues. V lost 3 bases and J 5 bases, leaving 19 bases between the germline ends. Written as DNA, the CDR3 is TGCGCCAGCAGCTCAACAGGGAGTGGTGTTGGAGATACGCAGTATTTT. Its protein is CASSSTGSGVGDTQYF.

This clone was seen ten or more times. DNA of the CDR3: TGCGCCAGCAGCCAACGGTTACAGGGGGCGGCGGGAGAGACCCAGTACTTC. Its translation is CASSQRLQGAAGETQYF. The rearrangement uses TRBV4-1 and TRBJ2-5; TRBD1 agrees at 9 bases. Germline loops: CDR1 MGHRA, CDR2 YSYEKL. CDR3 length equals 17 residues. V was clipped by 2 bases and J by 4 bases; unmatched bases: 11.

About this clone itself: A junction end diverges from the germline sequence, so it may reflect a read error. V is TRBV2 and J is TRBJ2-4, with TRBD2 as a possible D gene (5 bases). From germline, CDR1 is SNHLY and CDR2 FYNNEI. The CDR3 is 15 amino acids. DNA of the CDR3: TGTGCCAGCAGCGAAGACTCGGGGTCCAAAAACATTCAGTACTTC. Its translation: CASSEDSGSKNIQYF.